This T cell receptor (beta chain) stems from a study of T cells in Graves' hyperthyroidism and ophthalmopathy. Together with thyroid ultrasound, orbital computed tomography, serum thyroxine and TRAb, clinical symptoms were used for diagnoses. Amplified TCR beta CDR3 regions derived from RNA transcripts. Initially, a first-round RT-PCR of the TCR CDR3 employed the HTBI primer set. TCRdb re-called the multiplex PCR reads with MiXCR, one entry per CDR3 protein. The sample lists 200,000 to 250,000 distinct CDR3 sequences, about 18% occurring once. With 5 bases clipped from V and 0 bases from J, the junction kept 6 bases outside the gene matches. Germline lookup yields CDR1 SGHAT and CDR2 FQDESV (reference sequence). The CDR3 loop spans 16 amino acids.

Specimen: blood. V and J are TRBV11-1 and TRBJ1-5; 8 bases map to TRBD1. The receptor comes from a man in his forties with Graves' hyperthyroidism. This CDR3 reads CASSVGTGVSNQPQHF. CDR3 DNA sequence: TGTGCCAGCAGCGTAGGGACAGGAGTTAGCAATCAGCCCCAGCATTTT.